The present TCR beta chain was sequenced within a study of cytomegalovirus exposure and HLA in healthy donors. General study points: Within an earlier analysis, most TCR beta V segments proved productive either about 87% or about 30% of the time. Despite most TCR sequences being rare, some public TCRs occurred in many donors.

Donors in the study were healthy people who gave bone marrow. The PCR had 60 Vbeta and 13 Jbeta primers. Method: immunoSEQ multiplex PCR; TCRdb's copy keeps in-frame clones and lacks some. Among about 160,000 clones, nearly 80% were seen once, and the ten largest hold 9.5% to 10%. The length of the CDR3 is 18 residues. Losses at the gene ends were 0 bases for V and 0 bases for J; bases not matched to a gene: 6. Germline V CDR1 and CDR2: SGDLS, YYNGEE. Comment on this clone: The antigen is undetermined.

The chain combines TRBV9 with TRBJ2-1; 10 nucleotides align to TRBD2. The sequence derives from a man younger than 35 in good health and CMV-seropositive. The sample was PBMCs. The CDR3 DNA reads TGTGCCAGCAGCGTAGGTAGCGGGGGGCTCCGCTCCTACAATGAGCAGTTCTTC. Protein sequence: CASSVGSGGLRSYNEQFF.